This passage covers 16 T cell receptor beta chains from one sample sequenced in a study of OX40 agonist ivuxolimab in advanced cancers. TCRdb's copy holds only in-frame clones and misses some; the assay was immunoSEQ multiplex PCR. The sample has about 64,000 clones, 84% seen once; the top ten hold roughly 9.8%. The specimen comprised CD4+ or CD8+ T cells sorted from blood, sampled in a trial of the OX40 agonist ivuxolimab. The receptors here all came from an adult with an advanced solid tumor such as melanoma, head and neck, liver or kidney cancer.

This clone appeared a few times. The rearrangement uses TRBV4-1 and TRBJ1-5; D perhaps matches TRBD1 (6 bases). The V gene lost 0 bases and the J gene lost 4 bases, with 7 bases spanning the gap. CDR1 and CDR2 from the germline V gene are MGHRA and YSYEKL. The CDR3 has 14 amino acids. The CDR3 DNA is TGCGCCAGCAGCCAAGAAAGGGGGAATCAGCCCCAGCATTTT. It yields the protein CASSQERGNQPQHF.

This sequence joins TRBV7-8 and TRBJ2-3; D is tentatively TRBD1 or TRBD2 (5 bases each). V lost 3 bases, J lost 6 bases, and 13 bases lay in between. This CDR3 has 14 amino acids. Germline assignment: CDR1 SGHVS and CDR2 FQNEAQ. The CDR3 DNA reads as TGTGCCAGCAGCTTTGGAGGAAAGGGGGATACGCAGTATTTT. Translated: CASSFGGKGDTQYF.

The chain is built from TRBV28 and TRBJ1-4; D remains unclear. This CDR3 region has 12 residues. Deletions cut 4 bases from V and 5 bases from J, with 5 bases between. Per germline, CDR1 MDHEN and CDR2 SYDVKM. The CDR3 nucleotides are TGTGCCAGCAGTTCCCCGAATGAAAAACTGTTTTTT. Protein sequence: CASSSPNEKLFF.

The chain carries TRBV14 and TRBJ2-5; 9 bases fit TRBD2. The germline CDR1 and CDR2 sequences are SGHDN and FVKESK. This CDR3 spans 16 amino acids. Trimming removed 1 base from V and 4 bases from J; junction bases left unmatched: 7. CDR3 sequence: CASSQGSGTSTETQYF. CDR3 sequence (DNA): TGTGCCAGCAGCCAAGGTTCCGGGACTAGCACAGAGACCCAGTACTTC.

The chain joins TRBV5-6 to TRBJ1-2, with TRBD1 matching over 10 bases. Trimming at V came to 3 bases and at J to 8 bases, leaving 1 base not matched to a gene. In germline, CDR1 is SGHDT, CDR2 YYEEEE. The CDR3 runs to 12 residues. CDR3 in DNA: TGTGCCAGCAGCTCGGACAGGGGGGGCTACACCTTC. It specifies CASSSDRGGYTF.

The chain uses TRBV27 and TRBJ1-1; D uncertain. The length of the CDR3 is 13 residues. Germline V gene sequence: CDR1 MNHEY, CDR2 SMNVEV (reference sequence). Trimming took 6 bases from V and 2 from J, leaving 10 bases between them. In nucleotides, the CDR3 is TGTGCCAGCAGCCACAACGCTAACACTGAAGCTTTCTTT. Protein sequence: CASSHNANTEAFF.

This clone was recorded a few times. The gene calls are TRBV7-3 and TRBJ2-2, with D perhaps TRBD1 or TRBD2 (6 bases each). This CDR3 is built from 15 residues. CDR1 is SGHTA, CDR2 FQGTGA, per germline. Trimming shortened V by 7 bases and J by 2 bases, and 14 bases separated the two germline ends. This CDR3 reads CASTLGGSNTGELFF. The CDR3 DNA sequence: TGTGCCAGCACACTCGGGGGCTCTAACACCGGGGAGCTGTTTTTT. Supplemented by reference TRBV7-3 and TRBJ2-2, the full variable domain reads GAGVSQTPSNKVTEKGKYVELRCDPISGHTALYWYRQSLGQGPEFLIYFQGTGAADDSGLPNDRFFAVRPEGSVSTLKIQRTERGDSAVYLCASTLGGSNTGELFFGEGSRLTVL.

The chain joins TRBV2 to TRBJ2-7, with D possibly matching TRBD1 (6 bases). The CDR3 has 13 amino acids. Germline CDR1 is SNHLY and CDR2 is FYNNEI. Trimming pared 6 bases from V and 2 bases from J, leaving 11 bases between. The CDR3 DNA is TGTGCCAGCAGGGCAGGGGTTCCCTACGAGCAGTACTTC. It codes for CASRAGVPYEQYF.

The gene calls are TRBV18 and TRBJ2-5; D remains unclear. The CDR3 contains 17 residues. Trimming shortened V by 1 base and J by 0 bases, and 15 bases separated the two germline ends. CDR1 and CDR2 from the germline V gene are KGHSH and LQKENI. The CDR3 loop reads CASSPLHSARNQETQYF. CDR3 DNA sequence: TGTGCCAGCTCACCACTCCATTCAGCCAGGAACCAAGAGACCCAGTACTTC.

The chain links TRBV19 to TRBJ2-5; perhaps TRBD2 as D (6 bases). This CDR3 is built from 12 residues. Germline CDR1 LNHDA, CDR2 SQIVND (reference sequence). V dropped 4 bases and J dropped 9 bases, with 12 bases sitting between them. The CDR3 spells CASSTFPGAQYF. The CDR3 DNA reads TGTGCCAGTAGTACCTTTCCGGGGGCCCAGTACTTC.

In this sample, this clone turned up many times. The chain combines TRBV7-3 with TRBJ2-7; TRBD1 matches 11 bases. This CDR3 contains 14 residues. The J segment lost 3 bases and the V segment lost 4 bases, leaving 2 bases of the junction unmatched. The germline gives CDR1 SGHTA, CDR2 FQGTGA. The CDR3 loop reads CASSSGTGGYEQYF. Written as DNA, the CDR3 is TGTGCCAGCAGCTCCGGGACAGGGGGCTACGAGCAGTACTTC. The full variable domain, with the rest looked up from reference TRBV7-3 and TRBJ2-7, is GAGVSQTPSNKVTEKGKYVELRCDPISGHTALYWYRQSLGQGPEFLIYFQGTGAADDSGLPNDRFFAVRPEGSVSTLKIQRTERGDSAVYLCASSSGTGGYEQYFGPGTRLTVT.

The gene calls are TRBV2 and TRBJ2-7; a possible D gene is TRBD1 (5 bases). In germline, CDR1 is SNHLY, CDR2 FYNNEI. The CDR3 consists of 14 residues. With 8 bases removed from V and 0 bases from J, the gap between germline ends came to 14 bases. CDR3 sequence reads: CASSRADFSYEQYF. For the CDR3, the DNA is TGTGCCAGCTCCAGGGCTGATTTCTCCTACGAGCAGTACTTC. The whole variable domain, remainder taken from reference TRBV2 and TRBJ2-7, is EPEVTQTPSHQVTQMGQEVILRCVPISNHLYFYWYRQILGQKVEFLVSFYNNEISEKSEIFDDQFSVERPDGSNFTLKIRSTKLEDSAMYFCASSRADFSYEQYFGPGTRLTVT.

The chain has TRBV4-1 and TRBJ2-5; D perhaps matches TRBD2 (6 bases). Germline V gene data show CDR1 as MGHRA and CDR2 as YSYEKL. The V end lost 0 bases, the J end lost 5 bases, and 19 bases lay between the germline ends. The CDR3 runs 17 residues. The CDR3 is CASSQDPGRGAEETQYF. CDR3 bases: TGCGCCAGCAGCCAAGACCCCGGGAGAGGGGCAGAGGAGACCCAGTACTTC.

J is TRBJ2-7 and V is TRBV7-9; 7 bases are a match to TRBD1. CDR3 length: 13 amino acids. Germline V CDR1 and CDR2: SEHNR, FQNEAQ (reference sequence). V shed 1 base, J shed 3 bases, and the junction held 0 bases outside the gene matches. For the CDR3, the DNA is TGTGCCAGCAGCTTAGGGGACAGCTACGAGCAGTACTTC. Encoded protein: CASSLGDSYEQYF.

The chain combines TRBV6-6 with TRBJ1-5, with 8 bases matching TRBD1. From germline, CDR1 is MNHNY and CDR2 SVGAGI (reference sequence). Trimming took 0 bases from V and 5 from J; bases not matched to a gene: 3. The length of the CDR3 is 15 residues. For the CDR3, the DNA is TGTGCCAGCAGTTACTCCGGACAGGGTCATCAGCCCCAGCATTTT. Amino acid sequence: CASSYSGQGHQPQHF.

This chain connects TRBV7-2 to TRBJ2-7; 9 bases are a match to TRBD1. The length of the CDR3 is 18 residues. Germline V gene lookup returns CDR1 SGHTA and CDR2 FQGNSA. The junction had 16 bases not matched to a gene; V was cut back by 1 base and J by 6 bases. CDR3 DNA: TGTGCCAGCAGCTTAGGCTTGGACGGGCGGGACAGGGCAGGCGAGCAGTACTTC. Its protein is CASSLGLDGRDRAGEQYF.